Only a few counts were recorded for the clone carrying this T cell receptor (beta chain). The sample originates from a study of T cell repertoires in cytomegalovirus infection. Across the whole study: Evidence of both CMV infection and a matching HLA type came from public TCR beta signatures.

TCRdb re-called the reads through MiXCR, storing one row per CDR3 protein. Of about 140,000 distinct CDR3 sequences detected, about 6% appear once; the ten largest clones hold around 17%. The V and J ends lost 3 bases and 5 bases respectively, with 13 bases between them. This CDR3 contains 14 residues. Germline CDR1 is SNHLY and CDR2 is FYNNEI. Sequenced: PBMCs. The sequence came from a human donor in good health (CMV status not recorded). Some clones in this sample may be carry-over from other donors' samples. The rearrangement links TRBV2 to TRBJ1-2; D gene unclear. This chain's CDR3 is CASSDPGRAYGYTF. The CDR3 DNA follows: TGTGCCAGCAGTGACCCAGGAAGAGCTTATGGCTACACCTTC.